This passage covers 29 T cell receptor beta chains from one sample sequenced in a study of identical twins. A single record per CDR3 protein comes from TCRdb applying MiXCR to the 5' RACE reads. The repertoire has around 100,000 distinct CDR3 sequences, about 6% of them found once; the top ten carry roughly 12%. The source material was memory T cells sorted from blood. These receptors all come from a woman in her forties or fifties in good health.

This clonotype occurred many times. This chain connects TRBV4-1 to TRBJ1-5, with 7 bases aligning to TRBD1. The junction had 9 bases not matched to a gene; V was cut back by 6 bases and J by 7 bases. The CDR3 consists of 14 residues. Germline V gene data show CDR1 as MGHRA and CDR2 as YSYEKL. The CDR3, as DNA: TGCGCCAGCAGTTTGACAGGGCTGGCCCAGCCCCAGCATTTT. Translation: CASSLTGLAQPQHF.

Only a few counts were recorded for this clonotype. CDR3 bases: TGTGCCAGCAGTTTAAGCGTGAACAATGAGCAGTTCTTC. As protein: CASSLSVNNEQFF. The chain is built from TRBV12-3 or TRBV12-4 and TRBJ2-1; D not certain. Trimming removed 2 bases from V and 5 bases from J, with 7 bases in between. The CDR3 extends over 13 amino acids.

This clonotype was recorded a few times. CDR3 protein: CASSEANRGGYEQYF. Written as DNA, the CDR3 is TGTGCCAGCAGTGAAGCAAATAGGGGCGGCTACGAGCAGTACTTC. The chain couples TRBV6-1 to TRBJ2-7; D might be TRBD1 (5 bases). Germline CDR1 and CDR2: MNHNS and SASEGT. V dropped 0 bases and J dropped 3 bases, with 12 bases sitting between them. The CDR3 has 15 residues.

This clonotype was seen at least ten times. The V and J genes are TRBV28 and TRBJ1-1, with D uncertain. CDR3 length equals 16 residues. From germline, CDR1 is MDHEN and CDR2 SYDVKM. V lost 4 bases to trimming and J lost 0 bases, with 15 bases between them. The CDR3 nucleotides are TGTGCCAGCAGTTCATTTACGGGGTTAATGAACACTGAAGCTTTCTTT. It specifies CASSSFTGLMNTEAFF.

This clonotype was detected ten times or more. The chain recombines TRBV6-2 or TRBV6-3 with TRBJ2-7; 7 bases agree with TRBD1. The length of the CDR3 is 13 residues. Unmatched junction bases numbered 7, after V lost 7 bases and J lost 4 bases. The germline gives CDR1 MNHEY, CDR2 SVGEGT. The CDR3: CASTKGQLYEQYF. Here the CDR3 DNA reads TGTGCCAGCACCAAGGGACAGCTGTACGAGCAGTACTTC.

Ten or more counts support this clonotype. The chain has TRBV7-8 and TRBJ1-5; unclear D gene. Per germline, CDR1 SGHVS and CDR2 FQNEAQ. Trimming cost V 2 bases and J 6 bases, with 17 bases left between them. The CDR3 contains 16 residues. The CDR3 loop reads CASSLNPLAGGQPQHF. The DNA for the CDR3 is TGTGCCAGCAGCTTAAACCCTTTGGCGGGCGGTCAGCCCCAGCATTTT.

This clonotype was counted many times. This chain joins TRBV5-1 and TRBJ2-5; possibly TRBD2 for D (6 bases). CDR3 length equals 15 residues. V was cut by 2 bases and J by 0 bases, with 11 bases left in between. Germline CDR1 is SGHRS and CDR2 is YFSETQ. Here the CDR3 DNA reads TGCGCCAGCAGCTTTAGCGGAGCAAACCAAGAGACCCAGTACTTC. Translating gives CASSFSGANQETQYF.

This clonotype was recorded at least ten times. The V and J genes are TRBV4-1 and TRBJ1-4; 11 bases are shared with TRBD1. The CDR3 contains 15 residues. Germline CDR1 and CDR2: MGHRA and YSYEKL. V lost 3 bases and J lost 8; bases outside the gene matches: 5. CDR3 protein: CASSQLGQGDEKLFF. DNA of the CDR3: TGCGCCAGCAGCCAGTTGGGACAGGGGGACGAAAAACTGTTTTTT.

This clonotype was counted many times. V gene TRBV18 combines with J gene TRBJ2-5; possibly TRBD2 for D (5 bases). V lost 2 bases and J 4 bases, leaving 5 bases between the germline ends. The CDR3 is 12 amino acids. Germline CDR1 reads KGHSH; CDR2 reads LQKENI. CDR3 coding DNA: TGTGCCAGCTCACCAGGGAGAGAGACCCAGTACTTC. Amino acid sequence: CASSPGRETQYF.

The chain uses TRBV5-1 and TRBJ2-1; 8 bases are shared with TRBD2. V gave up 5 bases and J gave up 7 bases; unmatched junction bases: 14. Per the germline V gene, CDR1 is SGHRS and CDR2 is YFSETQ. This CDR3 has 16 residues. The DNA for the CDR3 is TGCGCCAGCAGTCTGGGCCCGGGACTAGGAGGTAATGAGCAGTTCTTC. The encoded protein is CASSLGPGLGGNEQFF.

This clonotype was counted at least ten times. This chain links TRBV5-1 with TRBJ2-7, with D perhaps TRBD1 or TRBD2 (5 bases each). Germline assignment: CDR1 SGHRS and CDR2 YFSETQ. The ends were cut back, 6 bases at V and 3 bases at J, with 19 bases in the middle. The CDR3 consists of 15 residues. CDR3 sequence reads: CASTESGTGNYEQYF. CDR3 DNA: TGCGCCAGCACGGAATCCGGGACGGGTAACTACGAGCAGTACTTC.

The chain links TRBV3-1 to TRBJ1-1; D unresolved. Germline CDR1 LGHDT, CDR2 YNNKEL (reference sequence). The V end lost 5 bases, the J end lost 5 bases, and 6 bases lay between the germline ends. This CDR3 region has 11 residues. CDR3 protein: CASSYLTEAFF. The CDR3 bases are TGTGCCAGCAGCTACCTGACTGAAGCTTTCTTT.

The sample holds many counts of this clonotype. V is TRBV18 and J is TRBJ2-1, with D possibly TRBD2 on 6 matching bases. CDR3 length: 15 residues. V lost 3 bases, J lost 3 bases, and 12 bases lay in between. Germline CDR1 is KGHSH and CDR2 is LQKENI. The CDR3 loop reads CASSPNGGFYNEQFF. The CDR3 DNA sequence: TGTGCCAGCTCACCTAACGGGGGTTTCTACAATGAGCAGTTCTTC.

This clonotype was observed many times. V is TRBV7-2 and J is TRBJ2-7, with 12 bases that match TRBD2. This CDR3 spans 17 amino acids. After removal of 1 base from V and 5 bases from J, the junction contained 9 bases not matched to a gene. Germline CDR1 and CDR2: SGHTA and FQGNSA. CDR3 loop: CASSLGLRTSGNNEQYF. CDR3 nucleotides: TGTGCCAGCAGCTTAGGTCTTCGGACTAGCGGGAACAACGAGCAGTACTTC.

The V gene is TRBV6-1, the J gene TRBJ1-1; D is uncertain. Germline V lookup: CDR1 MNHNS, CDR2 SASEGT. V lost 6 bases to trimming and J lost 1 base, with 9 bases between them. This CDR3 has 13 residues. The CDR3, as DNA: TGTGCCAGCAGATTACAGAGGAACACTGAAGCTTTCTTT. Amino acid sequence: CASRLQRNTEAFF.

This clonotype was detected ten times or more. Germline is not matched at one junction end, which may reflect a read error. The V call is TRBV7-7, the J call TRBJ2-7; 7 bases agree with TRBD1. There are 14 residues in the CDR3. Germline V lookup: CDR1 SSHAT, CDR2 FNYEAQ (reference sequence). CDR3 nucleotide sequence: TGTGCTAGCAGCCCGGACAGGAGCTCCTACGAGCAGTACTTC. It encodes CASSPDRSSYEQYF.

In its sample, this clonotype was seen many times. The rearrangement joins TRBV20-1 to TRBJ2-2; no reliable D call. The CDR3 covers 13 residues. V was shortened by 3 bases and J by 3 bases, with 8 bases between the two germline ends. Germline V gene lookup returns CDR1 DFQATT and CDR2 SNEGSKA (reference sequence). The CDR3 is CSASEIYTGELFF. The CDR3 DNA sequence: TGCAGTGCTAGTGAAATCTACACCGGGGAGCTGTTTTTT.

This clonotype was found many times. This sequence joins TRBV12-3 or TRBV12-4 and TRBJ1-1; possibly TRBD1 for D (6 bases). The CDR3 length is 16 residues. V lost 1 base to trimming and J lost 0 bases, with 12 bases between them. Here the CDR3 DNA reads TGTGCCAGCAGTTTAGACGGGGGGCTTTTGAACACTGAAGCTTTCTTT. Amino acids: CASSLDGGLLNTEAFF.

The chain combines TRBV23-1 with TRBJ2-7; weak D call: TRBD1 (6 bases). TRBV23-1 carries the ORF label, with uncertain function. The CDR3 sequence is 9 residues long. The V end was cut by 7 bases, the J end by 12 bases, with 10 bases between. CDR3 residues: CASTAQGYV. The CDR3 nucleotides read TGCGCCAGCACCGCACAGGGGTACGTC.

This clonotype has at least ten counts. This sequence joins TRBV6-5 and TRBJ2-7; possibly TRBD1 for D (5 bases). The germline CDR1 and CDR2 sequences are MNHEY and SVGAGI. Trimming cost V 3 bases and J 2 bases, with 11 bases left between them. The CDR3 totals 14 residues. CDR3 protein: CASSYDRTAYEQYF. DNA for the CDR3: TGTGCCAGCAGTTATGACAGAACGGCCTACGAGCAGTACTTC.

The table lists this clonotype with many counts. The chain couples TRBV20-1 to TRBJ1-2; TRBD1 agrees at 7 bases. V was pared by 3 bases and J by 5 bases, with 6 bases of the junction left unmatched. Germline CDR1 DFQATT, CDR2 SNEGSKA (reference sequence). This CDR3 comprises 13 residues. In DNA form, the CDR3 reads TGCAGTGCTAGTGAGGGGGCCGCATATGGCTACACCTTC. Its protein is CSASEGAAYGYTF.

This clonotype was observed at least ten times. The J gene is TRBJ1-5, the V gene TRBV12-3 or TRBV12-4; D gene uncertain. V shed 3 bases and J shed 2 bases, with 11 bases lying between them. The CDR3 consists of 15 residues. The CDR3 coding sequence is TGTGCCAGCAGTTTCGGGGTTGGGGGCAATCAGCCCCAGCATTTT. It is translated as CASSFGVGGNQPQHF.

The sample holds many counts of this clonotype. The gene calls are TRBV20-1 and TRBJ2-1; D is perhaps TRBD1 or TRBD2 (5 bases each). V was shortened by 4 bases and J by 6 bases, with 10 bases between the two germline ends. Germline CDR1 DFQATT, CDR2 SNEGSKA (reference sequence). The length of the CDR3 is 12 residues. The CDR3: CSAIERGNEQFF. The CDR3 DNA sequence: TGCAGTGCTATCGAGAGGGGCAATGAGCAGTTCTTC.

This chain links TRBV6-6 with TRBJ1-2; 10 nucleotides align to TRBD1. CDR3 size: 14 residues. Germline trimming cut 4 bases from V and 9 bases from J; bases unmatched to any gene: 8. CDR1 is MNHNY, CDR2 SVGAGI, per germline (reference sequence). This chain's CDR3 is CASSSRDRGLSYTF. In nucleotides, the CDR3 is TGTGCCAGCAGTTCCCGGGACAGGGGCCTTAGCTACACCTTC.

This clonotype was counted ten times or more. This rearrangement joins TRBV2 to TRBJ2-7, with D tentatively TRBD1 (6 bases). Germline V gene sequence: CDR1 SNHLY, CDR2 FYNNEI. The V end was cut by 8 bases, the J end by 6 bases, with 20 bases between. The CDR3 totals 14 residues. CDR3 nucleotide sequence: TGTGCCAGCGGACAGCCGGGACAAAAAGCCGAGCAGTACGTC. The encoded protein is CASGQPGQKAEQYV.

This clonotype was detected many times. The rearrangement links TRBV7-8 to TRBJ2-1, with a tentative D call TRBD2 (5 bases). Germline values: CDR1 SGHVS, CDR2 FQNEAQ. The CDR3 sequence is 11 residues long. V dropped 5 bases and J dropped 9 bases, with 8 bases sitting between them. CDR3 protein: CASSTGLEQFF. The DNA of the CDR3 is TGTGCCAGCAGCACCGGACTTGAGCAGTTCTTC. The complete variable domain, with remaining parts taken from reference TRBV7-8 and TRBJ2-1, reads GAGVSQSPRYKVAKRGQDVALRCDPISGHVSLFWYQQALGQGPEFLTYFQNEAQLDKSGLPSDRFFAERPEGSVSTLKIQRTQQEDSAVYLCASSTGLEQFFGPGTRLTVL.

This clonotype has ten or more counts. The chain has TRBV12-5 and TRBJ2-1; 9 nucleotides match TRBD1. The length of the CDR3 is 17 residues. In germline, CDR1 is LGHNT, CDR2 FRNRAP. The V and J ends lost 6 bases and 7 bases, in that order; junction bases with no gene match: 16. The CDR3 protein is CASGLERPGTGMNEQFF. CDR3 bases: TGTGCTAGTGGATTAGAGCGACCCGGGACAGGGATGAATGAGCAGTTCTTC.

This clonotype has a count of ten or more. V and J are TRBV3-1 and TRBJ2-5; D unresolved. Per the germline V gene, CDR1 is LGHDT and CDR2 is YNNKEL (reference sequence). Trimming removed 0 bases from V and 1 base from J, with 6 bases in between. This CDR3 comprises 14 residues. CDR3 sequence (DNA): TGTGCCAGCAGCCAAGAGGTCGGCCAAGAGACCCAGTACTTC. Protein product: CASSQEVGQETQYF.

This clonotype has more than one count but fewer than ten. This chain connects TRBV20-1 to TRBJ2-5, with 13 positions matching TRBD2. After removal of 6 bases from V and 5 bases from J, the junction contained 6 bases not matched to a gene. CDR3 size: 14 residues. CDR1 is DFQATT and CDR2 is SNEGSKA in the germline V gene (reference sequence). The CDR3 DNA sequence: TGCAGTGCCACAGGGACTAGCGGGACTGAGACCCAGTACTTC. As protein: CSATGTSGTETQYF.